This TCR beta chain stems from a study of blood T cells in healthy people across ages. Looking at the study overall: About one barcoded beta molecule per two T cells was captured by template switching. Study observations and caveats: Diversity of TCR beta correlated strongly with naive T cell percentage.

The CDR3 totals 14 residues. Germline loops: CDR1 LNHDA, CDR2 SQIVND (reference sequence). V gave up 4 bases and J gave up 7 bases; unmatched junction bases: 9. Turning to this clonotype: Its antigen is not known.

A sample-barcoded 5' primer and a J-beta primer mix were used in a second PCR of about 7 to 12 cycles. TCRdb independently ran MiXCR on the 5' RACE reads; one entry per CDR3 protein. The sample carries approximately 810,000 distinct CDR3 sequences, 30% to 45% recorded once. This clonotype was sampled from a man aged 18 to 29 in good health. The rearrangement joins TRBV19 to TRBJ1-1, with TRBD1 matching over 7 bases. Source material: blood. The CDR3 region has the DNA TGTGCCAGTAGTACAGGGGGGTATCTCGGTGAAGCTTTCTTT. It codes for CASSTGGYLGEAFF.